This entry describes one T cell receptor beta chain. The sample belongs to a study of immune characterization of retroperitoneal liposarcoma. MiXCR was run by TCRdb on the PCR reads, yielding one entry per CDR3 protein. The sample holds fewer than 7,500 distinct CDR3 sequences, approximately 29% seen once. The CDR3 runs to 15 residues. The germline gives CDR1 MNHNS, CDR2 SASEGT. Sequencing was performed on blood. The rearrangement uses TRBV6-1 and TRBJ2-1, with unresolved D. The J call may be mistaken, given a closer DNA end match to TRBJ2-7. The source of this sequence is a male donor with retroperitoneal liposarcoma. The CDR3: CASSDFYGRTYEQYF. CDR3 DNA: TGTGCCAGCAGTGATTTTTACGGCCGAACCTACGAGCAGTACTTC.